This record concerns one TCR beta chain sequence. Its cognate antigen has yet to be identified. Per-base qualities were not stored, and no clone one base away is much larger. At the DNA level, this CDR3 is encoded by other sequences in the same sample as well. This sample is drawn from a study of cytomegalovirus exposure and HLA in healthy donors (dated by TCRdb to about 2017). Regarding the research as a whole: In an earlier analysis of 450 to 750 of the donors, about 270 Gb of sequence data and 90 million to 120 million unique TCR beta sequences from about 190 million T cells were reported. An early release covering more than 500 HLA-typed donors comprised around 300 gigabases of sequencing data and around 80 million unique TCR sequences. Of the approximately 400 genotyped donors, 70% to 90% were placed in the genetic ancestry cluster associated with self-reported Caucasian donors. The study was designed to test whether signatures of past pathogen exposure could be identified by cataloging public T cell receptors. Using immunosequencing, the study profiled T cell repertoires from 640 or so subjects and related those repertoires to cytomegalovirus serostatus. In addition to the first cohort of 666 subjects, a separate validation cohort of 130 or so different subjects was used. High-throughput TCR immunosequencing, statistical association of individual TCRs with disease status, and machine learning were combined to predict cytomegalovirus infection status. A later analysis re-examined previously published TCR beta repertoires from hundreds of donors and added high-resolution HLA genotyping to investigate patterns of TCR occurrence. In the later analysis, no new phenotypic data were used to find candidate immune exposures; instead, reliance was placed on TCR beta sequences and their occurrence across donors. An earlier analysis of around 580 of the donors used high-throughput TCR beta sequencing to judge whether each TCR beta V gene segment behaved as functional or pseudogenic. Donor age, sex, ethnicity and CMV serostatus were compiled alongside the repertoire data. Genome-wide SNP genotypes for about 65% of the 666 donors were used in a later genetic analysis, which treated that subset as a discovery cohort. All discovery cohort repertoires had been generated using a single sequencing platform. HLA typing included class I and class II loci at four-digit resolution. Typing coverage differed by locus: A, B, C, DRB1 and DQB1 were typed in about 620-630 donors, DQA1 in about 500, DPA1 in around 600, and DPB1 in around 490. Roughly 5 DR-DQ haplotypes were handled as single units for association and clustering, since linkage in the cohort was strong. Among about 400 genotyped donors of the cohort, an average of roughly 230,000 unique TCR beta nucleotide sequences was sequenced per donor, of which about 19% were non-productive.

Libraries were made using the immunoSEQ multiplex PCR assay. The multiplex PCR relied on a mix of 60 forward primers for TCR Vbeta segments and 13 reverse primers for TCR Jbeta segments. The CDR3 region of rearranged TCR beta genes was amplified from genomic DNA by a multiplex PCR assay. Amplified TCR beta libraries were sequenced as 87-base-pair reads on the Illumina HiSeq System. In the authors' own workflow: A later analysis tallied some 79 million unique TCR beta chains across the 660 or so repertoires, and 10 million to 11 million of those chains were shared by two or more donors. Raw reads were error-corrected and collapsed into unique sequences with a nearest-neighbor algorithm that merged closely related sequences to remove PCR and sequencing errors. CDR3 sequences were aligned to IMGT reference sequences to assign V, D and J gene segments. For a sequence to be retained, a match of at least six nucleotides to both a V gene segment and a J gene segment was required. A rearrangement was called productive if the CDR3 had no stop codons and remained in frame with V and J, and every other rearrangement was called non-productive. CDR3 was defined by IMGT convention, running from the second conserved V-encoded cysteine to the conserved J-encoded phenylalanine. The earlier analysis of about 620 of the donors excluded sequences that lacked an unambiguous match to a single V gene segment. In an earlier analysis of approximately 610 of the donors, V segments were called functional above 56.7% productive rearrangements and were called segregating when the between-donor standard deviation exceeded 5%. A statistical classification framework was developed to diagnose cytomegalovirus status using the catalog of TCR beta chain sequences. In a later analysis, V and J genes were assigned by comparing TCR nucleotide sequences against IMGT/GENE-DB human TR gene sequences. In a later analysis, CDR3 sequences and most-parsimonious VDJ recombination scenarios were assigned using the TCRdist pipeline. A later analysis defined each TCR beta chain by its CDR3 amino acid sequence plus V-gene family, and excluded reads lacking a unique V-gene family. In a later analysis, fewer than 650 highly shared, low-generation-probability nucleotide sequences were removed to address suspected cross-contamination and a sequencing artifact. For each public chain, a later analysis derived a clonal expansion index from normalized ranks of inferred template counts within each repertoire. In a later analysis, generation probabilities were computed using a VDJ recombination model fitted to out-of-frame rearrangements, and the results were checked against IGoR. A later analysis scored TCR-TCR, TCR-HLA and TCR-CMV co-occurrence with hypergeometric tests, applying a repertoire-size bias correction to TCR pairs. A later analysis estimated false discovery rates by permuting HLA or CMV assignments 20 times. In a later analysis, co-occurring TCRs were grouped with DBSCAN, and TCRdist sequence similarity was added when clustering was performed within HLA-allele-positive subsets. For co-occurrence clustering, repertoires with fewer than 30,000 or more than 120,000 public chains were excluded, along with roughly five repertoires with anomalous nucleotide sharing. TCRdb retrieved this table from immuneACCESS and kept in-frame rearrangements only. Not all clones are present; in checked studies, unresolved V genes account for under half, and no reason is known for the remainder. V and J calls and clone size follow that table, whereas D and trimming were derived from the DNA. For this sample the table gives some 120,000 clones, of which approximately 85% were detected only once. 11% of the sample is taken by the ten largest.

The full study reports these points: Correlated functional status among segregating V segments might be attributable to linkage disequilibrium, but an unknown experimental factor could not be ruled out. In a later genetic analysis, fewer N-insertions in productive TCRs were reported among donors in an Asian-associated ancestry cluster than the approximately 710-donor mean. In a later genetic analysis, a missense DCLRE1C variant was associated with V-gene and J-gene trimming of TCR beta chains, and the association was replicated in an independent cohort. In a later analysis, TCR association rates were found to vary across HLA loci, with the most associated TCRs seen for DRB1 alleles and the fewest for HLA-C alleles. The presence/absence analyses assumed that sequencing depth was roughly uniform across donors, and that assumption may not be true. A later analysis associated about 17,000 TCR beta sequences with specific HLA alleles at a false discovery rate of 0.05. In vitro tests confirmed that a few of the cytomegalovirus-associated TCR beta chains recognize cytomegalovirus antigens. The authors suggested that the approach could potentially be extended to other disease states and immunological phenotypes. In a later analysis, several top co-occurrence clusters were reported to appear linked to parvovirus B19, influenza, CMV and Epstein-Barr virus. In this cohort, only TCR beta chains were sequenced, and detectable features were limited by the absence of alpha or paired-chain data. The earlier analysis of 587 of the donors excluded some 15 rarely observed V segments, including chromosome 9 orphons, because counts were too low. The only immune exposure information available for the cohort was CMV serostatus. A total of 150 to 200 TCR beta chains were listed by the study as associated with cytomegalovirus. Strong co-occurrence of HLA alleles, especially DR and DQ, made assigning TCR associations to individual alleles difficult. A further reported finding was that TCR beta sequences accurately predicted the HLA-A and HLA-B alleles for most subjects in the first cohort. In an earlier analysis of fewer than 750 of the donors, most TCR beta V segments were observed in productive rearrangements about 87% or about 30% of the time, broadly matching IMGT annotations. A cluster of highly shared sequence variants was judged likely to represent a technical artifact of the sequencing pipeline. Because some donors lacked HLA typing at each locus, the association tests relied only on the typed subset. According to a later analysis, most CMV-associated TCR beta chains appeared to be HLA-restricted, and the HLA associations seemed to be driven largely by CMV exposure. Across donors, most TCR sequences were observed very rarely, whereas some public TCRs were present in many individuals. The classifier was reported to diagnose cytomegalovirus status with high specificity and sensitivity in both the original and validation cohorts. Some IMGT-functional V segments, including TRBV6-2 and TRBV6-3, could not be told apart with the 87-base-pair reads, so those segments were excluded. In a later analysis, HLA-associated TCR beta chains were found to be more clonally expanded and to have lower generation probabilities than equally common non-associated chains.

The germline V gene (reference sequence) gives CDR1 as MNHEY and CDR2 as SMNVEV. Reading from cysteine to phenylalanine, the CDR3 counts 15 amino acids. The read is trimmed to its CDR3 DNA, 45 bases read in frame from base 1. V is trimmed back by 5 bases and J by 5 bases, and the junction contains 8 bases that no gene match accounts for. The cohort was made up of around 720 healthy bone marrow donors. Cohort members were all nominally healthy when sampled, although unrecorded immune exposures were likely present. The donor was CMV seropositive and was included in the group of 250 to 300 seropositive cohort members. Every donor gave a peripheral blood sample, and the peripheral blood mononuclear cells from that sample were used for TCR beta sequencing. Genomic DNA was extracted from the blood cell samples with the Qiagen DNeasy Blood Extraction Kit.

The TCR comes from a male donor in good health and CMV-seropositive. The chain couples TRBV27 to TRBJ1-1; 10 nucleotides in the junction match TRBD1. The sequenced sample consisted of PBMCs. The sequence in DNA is TGTGCCAGCAGTACGCGGACAGGGGGATTAACTGAAGCTTTCTTT. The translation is CASSTRTGGLTEAFF.